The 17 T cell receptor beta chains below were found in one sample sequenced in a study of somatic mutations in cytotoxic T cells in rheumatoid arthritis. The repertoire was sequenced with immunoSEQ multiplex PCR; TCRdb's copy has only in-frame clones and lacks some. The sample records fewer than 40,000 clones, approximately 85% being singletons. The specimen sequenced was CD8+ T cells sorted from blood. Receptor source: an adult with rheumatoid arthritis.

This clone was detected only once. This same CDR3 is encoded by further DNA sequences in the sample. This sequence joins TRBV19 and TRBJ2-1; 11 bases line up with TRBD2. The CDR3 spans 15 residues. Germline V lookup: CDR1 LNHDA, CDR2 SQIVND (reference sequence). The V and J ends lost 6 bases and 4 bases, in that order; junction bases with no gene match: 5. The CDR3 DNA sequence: TGTGCCAGTAGCAAAACTAGCGGGAGTTACAATGAGCAGTTCTTC. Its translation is CASSKTSGSYNEQFF. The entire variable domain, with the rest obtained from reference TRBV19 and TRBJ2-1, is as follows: DGGITQSPKYLFRKEGQNVTLSCEQNLNHDAMYWYRQDPGQGLRLIYYSQIVNDFQKGDIAEGYSVSREKKESFPLTVTSAQKNPTAFYLCASSKTSGSYNEQFFGPGTRLTVL.

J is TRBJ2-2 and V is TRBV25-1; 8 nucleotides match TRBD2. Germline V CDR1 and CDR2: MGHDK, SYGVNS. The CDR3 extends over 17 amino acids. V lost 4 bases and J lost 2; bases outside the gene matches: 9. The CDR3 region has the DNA TGTGCCAGCAGTGGCCCGGCGGGGGGCGTCAACACCGGGGAGCTGTTTTTT. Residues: CASSGPAGGVNTGELFF. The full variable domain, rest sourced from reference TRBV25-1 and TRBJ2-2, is EADIYQTPRYLVIGTGKKITLECSQTMGHDKMYWYQQDPGMELHLIHYSYGVNSTEKGDLSSESTVSRIRTEHFPLTLESARPSHTSQYLCASSGPAGGVNTGELFFGEGSRLTVL.

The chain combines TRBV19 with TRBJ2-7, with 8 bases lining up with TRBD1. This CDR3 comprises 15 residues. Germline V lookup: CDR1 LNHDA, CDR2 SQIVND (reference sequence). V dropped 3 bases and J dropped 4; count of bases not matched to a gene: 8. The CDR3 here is CASSMRGRGPYEQYF. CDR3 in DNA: TGTGCCAGTAGTATGCGTGGCAGGGGGCCGTACGAGCAGTACTTC.

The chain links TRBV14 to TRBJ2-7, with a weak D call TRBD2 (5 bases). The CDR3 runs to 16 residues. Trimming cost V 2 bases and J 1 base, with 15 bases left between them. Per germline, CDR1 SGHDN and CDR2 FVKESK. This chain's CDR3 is CASSQPTRRGSYEQYF. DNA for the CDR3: TGTGCCAGCAGCCAACCCACTAGGCGCGGTTCCTACGAGCAGTACTTC.

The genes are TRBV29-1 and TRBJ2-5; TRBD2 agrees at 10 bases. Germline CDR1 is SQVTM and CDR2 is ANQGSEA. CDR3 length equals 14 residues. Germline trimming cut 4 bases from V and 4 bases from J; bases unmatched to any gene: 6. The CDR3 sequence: CSVVSGRATETQYF. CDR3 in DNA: TGCAGCGTTGTGAGCGGGAGGGCCACAGAGACCCAGTACTTC.

The CDR3 region has the DNA TGTGCCAGCAGCTGGAGAGCGGGAGGGGACACAGATACGCAGTATTTT. The encoded protein is CASSWRAGGDTDTQYF. The chain carries TRBV7-6 and TRBJ2-3, with TRBD2 identical over 10 bases. This CDR3 contains 16 residues. J gave up 2 bases and V 4 bases, and 6 bases lay outside the gene matches. The germline V gene encodes CDR1 SGHVS and CDR2 FNYEAQ.

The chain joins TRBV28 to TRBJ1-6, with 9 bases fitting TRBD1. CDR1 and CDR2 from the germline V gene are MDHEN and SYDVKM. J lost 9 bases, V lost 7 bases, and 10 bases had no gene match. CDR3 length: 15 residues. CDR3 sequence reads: CASNKDRGRFSPLHF. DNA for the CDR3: TGTGCCAGCAACAAGGACAGGGGTCGATTTTCACCCCTCCACTTT.

The CDR3 reads CASSGQGRPDTQYF. DNA of the CDR3: TGTGCCAGCAGCGGACAGGGCAGGCCAGATACGCAGTATTTT. This chain connects TRBV6-5 to TRBJ2-3, with TRBD1 matching over 8 bases. Looked up from germline, CDR1 is MNHEY and CDR2 is SVGAGI. Losses at the gene ends were 6 bases for V and 4 bases for J; bases not matched to a gene: 6. CDR3 length equals 14 residues.

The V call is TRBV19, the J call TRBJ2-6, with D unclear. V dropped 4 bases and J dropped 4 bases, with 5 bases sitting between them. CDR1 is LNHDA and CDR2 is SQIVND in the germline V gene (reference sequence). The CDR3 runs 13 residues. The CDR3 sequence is CASSTWGANVLTF. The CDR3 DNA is TGTGCCAGTAGTACTTGGGGGGCCAACGTCCTGACTTTC.

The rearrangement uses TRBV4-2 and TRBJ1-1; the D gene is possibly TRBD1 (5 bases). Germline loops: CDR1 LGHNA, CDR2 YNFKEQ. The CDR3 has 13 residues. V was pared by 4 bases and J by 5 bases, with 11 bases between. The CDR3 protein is CASSRRNRTEAFF. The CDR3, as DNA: TGTGCCAGCAGCCGACGAAACAGGACTGAAGCTTTCTTT.

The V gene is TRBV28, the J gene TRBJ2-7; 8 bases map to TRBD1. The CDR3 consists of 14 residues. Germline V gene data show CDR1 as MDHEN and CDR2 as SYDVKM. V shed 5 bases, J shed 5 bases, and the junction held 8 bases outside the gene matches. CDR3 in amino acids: CASSPTGQGDEQYF. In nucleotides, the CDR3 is TGTGCCAGCAGTCCCACCGGACAGGGCGACGAGCAGTACTTC.

The CDR3 DNA reads as TGTGCCAGCTGGAGCGGACAGATGAACACTGAAGCTTTCTTT. It codes for CASWSGQMNTEAFF. This sequence joins TRBV6-6 and TRBJ1-1, with D possibly being TRBD1 (6 bases). Germline lookup yields CDR1 MNHNY and CDR2 SVGAGI (reference sequence). V was trimmed by 8 bases and J by 0 bases, leaving 13 bases between them. The CDR3 totals 14 residues.

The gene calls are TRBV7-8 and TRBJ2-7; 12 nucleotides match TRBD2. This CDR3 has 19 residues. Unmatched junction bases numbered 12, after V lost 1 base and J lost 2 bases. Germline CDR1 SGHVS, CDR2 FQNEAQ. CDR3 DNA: TGTGCCAGCAGCTTAGAAGGAGACCTAGCGGGAGGGTTCCCCTACGAGCAGTACTTC. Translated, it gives CASSLEGDLAGGFPYEQYF.

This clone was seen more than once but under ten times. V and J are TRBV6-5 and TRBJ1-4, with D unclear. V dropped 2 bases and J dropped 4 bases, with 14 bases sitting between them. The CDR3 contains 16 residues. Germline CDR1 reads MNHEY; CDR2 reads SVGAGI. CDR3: CASSYSSPASNEKLFF. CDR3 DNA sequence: TGTGCCAGCAGTTACAGCTCGCCAGCTAGTAATGAAAAACTGTTTTTT.

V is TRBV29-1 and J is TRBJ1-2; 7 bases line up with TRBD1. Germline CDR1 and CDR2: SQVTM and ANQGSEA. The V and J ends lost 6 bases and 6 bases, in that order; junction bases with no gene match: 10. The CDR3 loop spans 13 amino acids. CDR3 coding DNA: TGCAGCGTCTACAGGGGAACCTATGATGGCTACACCTTC. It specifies CSVYRGTYDGYTF.

This chain's CDR3 is CASSVSSGSGHNEQFF. The CDR3 DNA sequence: TGCGCCAGCAGTGTCAGCAGCGGGAGTGGCCACAATGAGCAGTTCTTC. The genes are TRBV10-1 and TRBJ2-1; 8 bases align to TRBD2. The CDR3 extends over 16 amino acids. V dropped 4 bases and J dropped 5; count of bases not matched to a gene: 10. Germline assignment: CDR1 WNHNN and CDR2 SYGVQD (reference sequence).

The CDR3 is CASRYRASGANVLTF. The CDR3 region has the DNA TGTGCCAGCAGGTACAGGGCCTCTGGGGCCAACGTCCTGACTTTC. The chain carries TRBV27 and TRBJ2-6; D possibly corresponds to TRBD1 (6 bases). This CDR3 is built from 15 residues. V was pared by 6 bases and J by 0 bases, with 9 bases between. The germline V gene has CDR1 MNHEY and CDR2 SMNVEV (reference sequence).